A selection of T cell receptor beta chains follows, all from one sample in a study of T cells in Graves' hyperthyroidism and ophthalmopathy. In TCRdb, the multiplex PCR reads were re-called with MiXCR into one record per CDR3 protein. The sample lists 300,000 to 400,000 distinct CDR3 sequences, about 15% occurring once. The material sequenced was blood. The origin of the receptors is a woman in her twenties or thirties with Graves' ophthalmopathy. Both conserved end residues are part of each CDR3. A D gene is named only where the DNA matches it firmly. Part of the rows lack a size; the others show once, few, many or a class for expanded clones.

d_gene	v_gene	j_gene	abundance	CDR3aa	CDR3nt
TRBD2	TRBV9	TRBJ2-3	many	CASSSSGGSTDTQYF	TGTGCCAGCAGCTCCAGCGGGGGAAGCACAGATACGCAGTATTTT
.	TRBV20-1	TRBJ1-5	many	CSARDMGVGNQPQHF	TGCAGTGCTAGAGATATGGGAGTCGGCAATCAGCCCCAGCATTTT
.	TRBV6-2/TRBV6-3	TRBJ1-5	many	CASSYTSSNQPQHF	TGTGCCAGCAGTTACACAAGTAGCAATCAGCCCCAGCATTTT
TRBD1	TRBV11-2	TRBJ2-1	.	CASSLRDSFYNEQFF	TGTGCCAGCAGCTTACGGGACAGTTTCTACAATGAGCAGTTCTTC
.	TRBV25-1	TRBJ1-1	many	CASSAIRGMNTEAFF	TGTGCCAGCAGTGCCATCAGAGGGATGAACACTGAAGCTTTCTTT
.	TRBV12-3/TRBV12-4	TRBJ1-1	many	CASSLFEGTEAFF	TGTGCCAGCAGTTTATTCGAGGGAACTGAAGCTTTCTTT
.	TRBV4-1	TRBJ1-3	many	CASSQRDFSGNTIYF	TGCGCCAGCAGCCAACGTGATTTCTCTGGAAACACCATATATTTT
.	TRBV7-9	TRBJ1-2	many	CASSKGRRLLLGYGYTF	TGTGCCAGCAGCAAGGGACGGAGACTCCTTTTGGGGTATGGCTACACCTTC
TRBD1	TRBV7-9	TRBJ1-4	.	CASSSGTGGANNEKLFF	TGTGCCAGCAGCTCCGGGACAGGGGGCGCGAATAATGAAAAACTGTTTTTT
.	TRBV30	TRBJ1-6	many	CAWREGREANSPLHF	TGTGCCTGGAGGGAGGGCAGGGAGGCCAATTCACCCCTCCACTTT
TRBD2	TRBV2	TRBJ2-5	many	CATSGLAGLQETQYF	TGTGCCACCTCAGGACTAGCGGGTTTACAAGAGACCCAGTACTTC
.	TRBV10-3	TRBJ2-7	many	CAIAGQTLDTGFDTEQYF	TGTGCCATCGCGGGACAGACCTTGGATACTGGTTTTGATACCGAGCAGTACTTC
.	TRBV4-1	TRBJ1-1	few	CASSQANFVGVSDTEAFF	TGCGCCAGCAGCCAAGCCAACTTCGTGGGGGTTTCGGACACTGAAGCTTTCTTT
TRBD1	TRBV11-2	TRBJ2-1	many	CASSWTGLSEQFF	TGTGCCAGCAGCTGGACAGGTTTGAGTGAGCAGTTCTTC